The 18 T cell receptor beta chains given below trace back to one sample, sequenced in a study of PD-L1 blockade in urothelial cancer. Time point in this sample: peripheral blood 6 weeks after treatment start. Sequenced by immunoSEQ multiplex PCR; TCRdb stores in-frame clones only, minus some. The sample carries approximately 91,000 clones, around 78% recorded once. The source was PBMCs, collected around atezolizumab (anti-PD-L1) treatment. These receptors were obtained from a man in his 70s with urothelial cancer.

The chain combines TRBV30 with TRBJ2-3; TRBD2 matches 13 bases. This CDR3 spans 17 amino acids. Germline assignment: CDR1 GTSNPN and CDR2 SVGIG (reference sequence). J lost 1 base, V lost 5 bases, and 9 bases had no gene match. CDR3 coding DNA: TGTGCCTGGGGCAGATTCGGACTAGCGGGAGGCACAGATACGCAGTATTTT. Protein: CAWGRFGLAGGTDTQYF.

For the CDR3, the DNA is TGTGCCAGCAGCTCAGACAGGGTGAGCCCAATGATGGACACCATATATTTT. Translated, it gives CASSSDRVSPMMDTIYF. This rearrangement joins TRBV5-4 to TRBJ1-3; 7 bases are a match to TRBD1. Germline CDR1 SGHNT, CDR2 YYREEE (reference sequence). Unmatched junction bases numbered 17, after V lost 3 bases and J lost 8 bases. The CDR3 has 17 amino acids.

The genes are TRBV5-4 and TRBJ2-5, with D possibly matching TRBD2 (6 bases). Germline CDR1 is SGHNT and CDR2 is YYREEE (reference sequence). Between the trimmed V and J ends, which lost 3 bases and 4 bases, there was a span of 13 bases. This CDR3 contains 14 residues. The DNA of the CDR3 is TGTGCCAGCAGCTCTTCTCAGGGAGGAGAGACCCAGTACTTC. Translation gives CASSSSQGGETQYF. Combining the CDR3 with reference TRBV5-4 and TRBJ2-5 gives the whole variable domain ETGVTQSPTHLIKTRGQQVTLRCSSQSGHNTVSWYQQALGQGPQFIFQYYREEENGRGNFPPRFSGLQFPNYSSELNVNALELDDSALYLCASSSSQGGETQYFGPGTRLLVL.

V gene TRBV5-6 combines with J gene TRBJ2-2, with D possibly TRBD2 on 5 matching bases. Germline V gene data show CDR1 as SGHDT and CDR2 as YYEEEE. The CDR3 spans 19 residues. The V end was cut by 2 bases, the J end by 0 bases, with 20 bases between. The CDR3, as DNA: TGTGCCAGCAGCTTAGAGGCTTGGCGGGCAGGAGCGAACACCGGGGAGCTGTTTTTT. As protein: CASSLEAWRAGANTGELFF.

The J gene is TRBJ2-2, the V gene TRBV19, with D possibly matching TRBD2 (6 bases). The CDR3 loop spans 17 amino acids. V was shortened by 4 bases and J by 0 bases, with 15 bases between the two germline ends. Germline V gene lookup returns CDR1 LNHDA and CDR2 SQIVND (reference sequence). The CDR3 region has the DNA TGTGCCAGTAGTACGACCGATGGAGGGACGAACACCGGGGAGCTGTTTTTT. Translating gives CASSTTDGGTNTGELFF.

The CDR3 region is CASSPSEVPDTQYF. The CDR3 region has the DNA TGTGCCAGCTCCCCCTCTGAGGTGCCAGATACGCAGTATTTT. The J gene is TRBJ2-3, the V gene TRBV7-9; D remains unclear. Germline CDR1 reads SEHNR; CDR2 reads FQNEAQ (reference sequence). CDR3 size: 14 residues. With 8 bases removed from V and 4 bases from J, the gap between germline ends came to 16 bases.

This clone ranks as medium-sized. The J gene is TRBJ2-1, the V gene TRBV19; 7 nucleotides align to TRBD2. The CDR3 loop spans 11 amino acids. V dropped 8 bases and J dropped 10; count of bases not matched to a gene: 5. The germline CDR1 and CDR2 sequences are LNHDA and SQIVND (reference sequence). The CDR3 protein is CASLGGREQFF. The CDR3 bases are TGTGCCAGTCTCGGGGGGAGAGAGCAGTTCTTC.

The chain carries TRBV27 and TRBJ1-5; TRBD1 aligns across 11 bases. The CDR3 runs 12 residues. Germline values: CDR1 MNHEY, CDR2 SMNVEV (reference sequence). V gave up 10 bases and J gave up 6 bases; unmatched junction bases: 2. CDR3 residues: CATGQGAQPQHF. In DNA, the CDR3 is TGTGCCACCGGACAGGGGGCTCAGCCCCAGCATTTT.

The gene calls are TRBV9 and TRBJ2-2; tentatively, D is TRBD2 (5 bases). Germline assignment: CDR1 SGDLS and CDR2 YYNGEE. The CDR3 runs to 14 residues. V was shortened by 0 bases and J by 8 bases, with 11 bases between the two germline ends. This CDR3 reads CASSVAGFVGELFF. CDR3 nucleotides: TGTGCCAGCAGCGTAGCGGGATTCGTGGGGGAGCTGTTTTTT.

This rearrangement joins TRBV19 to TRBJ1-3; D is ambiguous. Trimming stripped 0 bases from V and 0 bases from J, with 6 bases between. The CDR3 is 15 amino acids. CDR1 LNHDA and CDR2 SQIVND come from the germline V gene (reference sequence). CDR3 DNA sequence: TGTGCCAGTAGTATAGACAGTGTCTCTGGAAACACCATATATTTT. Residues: CASSIDSVSGNTIYF.

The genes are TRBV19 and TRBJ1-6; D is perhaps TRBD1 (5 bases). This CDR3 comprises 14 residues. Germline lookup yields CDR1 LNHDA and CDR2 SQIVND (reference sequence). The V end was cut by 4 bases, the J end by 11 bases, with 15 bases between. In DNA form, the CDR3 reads TGTGCCAGTAGTAAGGACACCCTGATCCCACCCCTCCACTTT. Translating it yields CASSKDTLIPPLHF.

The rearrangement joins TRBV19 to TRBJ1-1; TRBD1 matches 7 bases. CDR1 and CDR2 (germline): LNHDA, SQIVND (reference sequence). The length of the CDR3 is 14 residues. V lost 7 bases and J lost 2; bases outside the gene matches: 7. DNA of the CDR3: TGTGCCAGTAATAACAGGGGCGATAACACTGAAGCTTTCTTT. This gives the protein CASNNRGDNTEAFF.

The CDR3 nucleotides are TGTGCCAGCACCACTGCGGGGGGGTCGGACAATGAGCAGTTCTTC. Amino acid sequence: CASTTAGGSDNEQFF. J is TRBJ2-1 and V is TRBV28; TRBD2 agrees at 9 bases. Germline trimming cut 7 bases from V and 5 bases from J; bases unmatched to any gene: 9. The germline gives CDR1 MDHEN, CDR2 SYDVKM. CDR3 length: 15 residues. The entire variable domain, with the rest obtained from reference TRBV28 and TRBJ2-1, is as follows: DVKVTQSSRYLVKRTGEKVFLECVQDMDHENMFWYRQDPGLGLRLIYFSYDVKMKEKGDIPEGYSVSREKKERFSLILESASTNQTSMYLCASTTAGGSDNEQFFGPGTRLTVL.

CDR3 bases: TGCGCCAGCAGCTTGGGGCAGGGTGAGACCCAGTACTTC. It is translated as CASSLGQGETQYF. The chain is built from TRBV5-1 and TRBJ2-5; tentatively, D is TRBD1 (5 bases). In germline, CDR1 is SGHRS, CDR2 YFSETQ. The CDR3 is made up of 13 amino acids. Trimming pared 0 bases from V and 5 bases from J, leaving 8 bases between. The complete variable domain, with remaining parts taken from reference TRBV5-1 and TRBJ2-5, reads KAGVTQTPRYLIKTRGQQVTLSCSPISGHRSVSWYQQTPGQGLQFLFEYFSETQRNKGNFPGRFSGRQFSNSRSEMNVSTLELGDSALYLCASSLGQGETQYFGPGTRLLVL.

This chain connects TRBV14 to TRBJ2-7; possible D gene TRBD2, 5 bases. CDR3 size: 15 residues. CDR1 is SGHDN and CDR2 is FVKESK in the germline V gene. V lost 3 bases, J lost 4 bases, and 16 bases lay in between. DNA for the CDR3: TGTGCCAGCAGCCAGAACTATGGACTGGTGTACGAGCAGTACTTC. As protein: CASSQNYGLVYEQYF.

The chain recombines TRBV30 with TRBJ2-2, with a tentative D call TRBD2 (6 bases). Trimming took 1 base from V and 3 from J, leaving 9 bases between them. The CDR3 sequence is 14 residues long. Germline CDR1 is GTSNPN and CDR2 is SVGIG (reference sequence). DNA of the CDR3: TGTGCCTGGAGTGGGGGGACTTACACCGGGGAGCTGTTTTTT. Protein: CAWSGGTYTGELFF.

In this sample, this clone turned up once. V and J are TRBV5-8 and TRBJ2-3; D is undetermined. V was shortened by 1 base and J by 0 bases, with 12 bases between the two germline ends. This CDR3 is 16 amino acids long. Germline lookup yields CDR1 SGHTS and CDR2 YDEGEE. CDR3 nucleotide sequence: TGTGCCAGCAGCTTGTACATAGCAACTAGCACAGATACGCAGTATTTT. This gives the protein CASSLYIATSTDTQYF.

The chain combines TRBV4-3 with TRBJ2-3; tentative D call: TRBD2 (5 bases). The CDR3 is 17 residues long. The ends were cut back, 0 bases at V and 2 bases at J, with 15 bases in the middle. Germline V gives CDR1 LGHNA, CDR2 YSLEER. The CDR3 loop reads CASSQDPPAALTDTQYF. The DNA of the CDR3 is TGCGCCAGCAGCCAAGATCCCCCAGCGGCCCTCACAGATACGCAGTATTTT.